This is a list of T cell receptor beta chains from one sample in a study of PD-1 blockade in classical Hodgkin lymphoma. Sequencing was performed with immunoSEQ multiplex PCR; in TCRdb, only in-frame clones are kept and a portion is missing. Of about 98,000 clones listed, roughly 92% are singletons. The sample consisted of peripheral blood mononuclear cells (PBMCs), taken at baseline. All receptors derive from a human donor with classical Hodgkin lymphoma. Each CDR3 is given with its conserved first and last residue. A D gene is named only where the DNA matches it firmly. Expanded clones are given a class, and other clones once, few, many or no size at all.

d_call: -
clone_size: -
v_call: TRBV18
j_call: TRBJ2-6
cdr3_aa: CASSPSGANVLTF
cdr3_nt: TGTGCCAGCTCACCATCTGGGGCCAACGTCCTGACTTTC

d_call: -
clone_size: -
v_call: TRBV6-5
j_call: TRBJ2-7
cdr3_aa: CASSYSERYEQYF
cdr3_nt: TGTGCCAGCAGTTACTCGGAACGCTACGAGCAGTACTTC

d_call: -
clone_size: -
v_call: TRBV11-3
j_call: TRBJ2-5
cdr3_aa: CASSLYQETQYF
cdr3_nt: TGTGCCAGCAGCTTGTACCAAGAGACCCAGTACTTC

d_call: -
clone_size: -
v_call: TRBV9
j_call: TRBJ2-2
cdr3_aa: CASSVVRRTNTGELFF
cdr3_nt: TGTGCCAGCAGCGTAGTGAGACGGACGAACACCGGGGAGCTGTTTTTT

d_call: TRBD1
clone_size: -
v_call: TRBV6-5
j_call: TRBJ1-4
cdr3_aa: CASRIQGANEKLFF
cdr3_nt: TGTGCCAGCAGAATACAGGGGGCTAATGAAAAACTGTTTTTT

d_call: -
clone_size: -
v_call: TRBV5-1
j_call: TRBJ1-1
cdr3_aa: CASSPSPVNTEAFF
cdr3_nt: TGCGCCAGCAGCCCATCCCCGGTGAACACTGAAGCTTTCTTT

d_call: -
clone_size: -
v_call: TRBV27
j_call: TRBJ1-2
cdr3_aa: CASSFRGRDRYGYTF
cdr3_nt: TGTGCCAGCAGTTTCAGAGGGAGAGATAGGTATGGCTACACCTTC

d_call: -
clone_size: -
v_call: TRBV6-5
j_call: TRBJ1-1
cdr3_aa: CASSYSPLTEAFF
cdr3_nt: TGTGCCAGCAGCTACTCCCCTCTGACAGAGGCTTTCTTT

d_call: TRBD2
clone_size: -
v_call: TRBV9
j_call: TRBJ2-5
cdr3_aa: CASSPRGRLAGRLGETQYF
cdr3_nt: TGTGCCAGCAGTCCCAGAGGAAGGCTAGCGGGAAGGTTAGGTGAGACCCAGTACTTC

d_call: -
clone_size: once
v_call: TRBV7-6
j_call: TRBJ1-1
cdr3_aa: CASSLRGGDPTEAFF
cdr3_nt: TGTGCCAGCAGCCTAAGGGGGGGCGACCCCACTGAAGCTTTCTTT

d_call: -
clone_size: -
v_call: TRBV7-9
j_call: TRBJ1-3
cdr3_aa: CASSLDGTSGNTIYF
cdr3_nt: TGTGCCAGCAGCTTAGACGGAACTTCTGGAAACACCATATATTTT

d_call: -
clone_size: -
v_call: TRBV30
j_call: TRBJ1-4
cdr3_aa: CAWEGLSNEKLFF
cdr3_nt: TGTGCCTGGGAGGGGTTATCTAATGAAAAACTGTTTTTT

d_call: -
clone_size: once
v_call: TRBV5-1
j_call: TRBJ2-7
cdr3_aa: CASSAGDWDYEQYF
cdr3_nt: TGCGCCAGCAGCGCCGGGGACTGGGACTACGAGCAGTACTTC

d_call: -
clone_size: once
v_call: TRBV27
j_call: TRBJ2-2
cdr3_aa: CASSLSLANGELFF
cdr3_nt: TGTGCCAGCAGTTTATCGCTAGCCAACGGGGAGCTGTTTTTT

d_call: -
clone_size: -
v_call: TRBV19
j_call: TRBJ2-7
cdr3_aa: CASSITRSYEEQYF
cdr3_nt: TGTGCCAGTAGTATAACAAGATCCTACGAGGAGCAGTACTTC

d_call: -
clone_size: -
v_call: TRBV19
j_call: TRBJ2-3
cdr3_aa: CASSPRGGFGTDTQYF
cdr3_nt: TGTGCCAGTAGTCCCCGAGGGGGTTTTGGCACAGATACGCAGTATTTT

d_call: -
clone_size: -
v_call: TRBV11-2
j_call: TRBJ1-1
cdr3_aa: CASSLDAGRPMRKTEAFF
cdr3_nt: TGTGCCAGCAGCTTAGACGCTGGGAGACCGATGAGAAAGACTGAAGCTTTCTTT

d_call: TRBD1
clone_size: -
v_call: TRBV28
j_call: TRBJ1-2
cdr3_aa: CASSSTGEGGYTF
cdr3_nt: TGTGCCAGCAGTTCTACAGGGGAGGGTGGCTACACCTTC

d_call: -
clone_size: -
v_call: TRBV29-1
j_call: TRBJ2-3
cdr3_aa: CSVGVLQKALATDTQYF
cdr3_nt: TGCAGCGTTGGAGTTCTGCAGAAGGCCCTAGCCACAGATACGCAGTATTTT

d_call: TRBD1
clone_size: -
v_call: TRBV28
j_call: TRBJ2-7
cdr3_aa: CASSLWGTGGTYEQYF
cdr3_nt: TGTGCCAGCAGTTTATGGGGGACAGGGGGGACCTACGAGCAGTACTTC

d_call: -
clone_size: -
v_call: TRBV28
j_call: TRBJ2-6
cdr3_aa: CASSLPSAPSGANVLTF
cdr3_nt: TGTGCCAGCAGTTTACCTTCAGCTCCCTCTGGGGCCAACGTCCTGACTTTC

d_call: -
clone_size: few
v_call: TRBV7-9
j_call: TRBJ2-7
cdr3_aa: CATQDEQYF
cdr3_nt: TGTGCCACCCAGGACGAGCAGTACTTC

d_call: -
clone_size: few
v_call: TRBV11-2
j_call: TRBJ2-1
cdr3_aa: CASSAGASYNEQFF
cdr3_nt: TGTGCCAGCAGCGCAGGGGCCTCCTACAATGAGCAGTTCTTC

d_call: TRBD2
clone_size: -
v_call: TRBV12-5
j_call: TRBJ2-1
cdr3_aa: CASGSRTSGPYNEQFF
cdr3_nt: TGTGCTAGTGGTTCACGAACTAGCGGCCCCTACAATGAGCAGTTCTTC